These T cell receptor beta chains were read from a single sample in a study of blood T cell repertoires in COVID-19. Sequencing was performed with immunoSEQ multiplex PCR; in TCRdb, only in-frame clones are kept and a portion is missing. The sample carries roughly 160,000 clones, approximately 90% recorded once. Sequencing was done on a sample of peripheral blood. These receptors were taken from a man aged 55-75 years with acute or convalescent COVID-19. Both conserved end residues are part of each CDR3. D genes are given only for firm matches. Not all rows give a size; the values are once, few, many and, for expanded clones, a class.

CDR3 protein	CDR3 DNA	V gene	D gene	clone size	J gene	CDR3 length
CASSQDRGTYEQYF	TGTGCCAGCAGCCAAGATCGGGGTACCTACGAGCAGTACTTC	TRBV4-2	.	few	TRBJ2-7	14
CASSEGQGLNEKLFF	TGTGCCAGCAGCGAAGGACAGGGACTTAATGAAAAACTGTTTTTT	TRBV9	TRBD1	.	TRBJ1-4	15
CASSSRPVADTQYF	TGCGCCAGCAGCTCCAGGCCAGTCGCAGATACGCAGTATTTT	TRBV5-1	.	.	TRBJ2-3	14
CASSQDSSGGEQFF	TGCGCCAGCAGCCAAGATTCCTCCGGCGGTGAGCAGTTCTTC	TRBV4-1	.	.	TRBJ2-1	14
CATSAWGGEAFF	TGTGCCACCAGTGCGTGGGGGGGCGAAGCTTTCTTT	TRBV24-1	.	.	TRBJ1-1	12
CAISDNRGALYGYTF	TGTGCCATCAGTGACAACAGGGGGGCCCTCTATGGCTACACCTTC	TRBV10-3	TRBD1	.	TRBJ1-2	15
CASRLMTGGQPQHF	TGTGCCAGTAGACTCATGACTGGAGGTCAGCCCCAGCATTTT	TRBV19	.	.	TRBJ1-5	14
CASSSIDSPSGKLFF	TGCGCCAGCAGCTCGATTGACAGCCCATCGGGAAAACTGTTTTTT	TRBV5-1	.	.	TRBJ1-4	15
CASSVDSGSNREQYF	TGTGCCAGCAGCGTCGACAGCGGGAGTAATCGCGAGCAGTACTTC	TRBV9	TRBD2	many	TRBJ2-7	15
CASSPGTSGGHGQYF	TGTGCCAGTAGTCCCGGGACTAGCGGGGGTCATGGACAGTATTTT	TRBV19	TRBD2	.	TRBJ2-3	15
CASSASGLETQYF	TGTGCCAGCAGTGCGAGCGGGCTCGAGACCCAGTACTTC	TRBV9	.	.	TRBJ2-5	13
CASSYATVTNYGYTF	TGTGCCAGCAGTTACGCGACAGTCACTAACTATGGCTACACCTTC	TRBV6-5	.	.	TRBJ1-2	15
CASSSGQGLREKLFF	TGTGCCAGCAGCTCCGGACAGGGGTTACGAGAAAAACTGTTTTTT	TRBV5-8	TRBD1	.	TRBJ1-4	15
CASRRPGQLTQPQHF	TGTGCCAGCAGGCGTCCGGGACAGCTAACTCAGCCCCAGCATTTT	TRBV5-8	TRBD1	.	TRBJ1-5	15
CASSPWDRGYPGANVLTF	TGCGCCAGCAGCCCCTGGGACAGGGGTTACCCTGGGGCCAACGTCCTGACTTTC	TRBV5-1	TRBD1	.	TRBJ2-6	18
CSARTNAEAFF	TGCAGTGCTAGGACAAACGCTGAAGCTTTCTTT	TRBV20-1	.	few	TRBJ1-1	11
CASSLGGASYNEQFF	TGTGCCAGCAGCCTCGGCGGGGCCTCCTACAATGAGCAGTTCTTC	TRBV3-1/TRBV3-2	.	.	TRBJ2-1	15
CASGGLAGTEAFF	TGTGCTAGTGGGGGGCTTGCGGGGACTGAAGCTTTCTTT	TRBV12-5	.	.	TRBJ1-1	13
CASSLGRGSTDTQYF	TGTGCCAGCAGCTTGGGCAGGGGCAGTACAGATACGCAGTATTTT	TRBV11-2	.	once	TRBJ2-3	15
CASSRGGVKIAFF	TGTGCCAGCAGTCGCGGGGGGGTTAAGATAGCTTTCTTT	TRBV28	.	.	TRBJ1-1	13
CASSIADGGLYF	TGTGCCAGTAGTATAGCGGACGGGGGATTGTACTTC	TRBV19	.	once	TRBJ2-4	12
CASSLDLRAFF	TGTGCCAGCAGCTTAGATCTCAGAGCTTTCTTT	TRBV11-2	.	.	TRBJ1-1	11
CASSNTGNTGELFF	TGTGCCAGTAGTAACACAGGGAACACCGGGGAGCTGTTTTTT	TRBV19	.	once	TRBJ2-2	14
CASSYLSGVSYGYTF	TGTGCCAGCAGTTACCTCTCCGGGGTGAGCTATGGCTACACCTTC	TRBV6-6	.	.	TRBJ1-2	15
CASSPQGGNYGYTF	TGTGCCAGCAGCCCCCAAGGAGGAAACTATGGCTACACCTTC	TRBV3-1/TRBV3-2	.	once	TRBJ1-2	14
CASSLGGLADLTYGQFF	TGCGCCAGCAGCTTGGGGGGACTAGCGGATCTTACTTACGGGCAGTTCTTC	TRBV5-1	TRBD2	.	TRBJ2-1	17
CASSSSGTVNTEAFF	TGTGCCAGTAGTTCATCCGGGACAGTGAACACTGAAGCTTTCTTT	TRBV19	TRBD1	.	TRBJ1-1	15
CASSLAAGGLTDTQYF	TGCGCCAGCAGCTTGGCTGCGGGAGGACTCACAGATACGCAGTATTTT	TRBV5-1	TRBD2	once	TRBJ2-3	16
CASSPDRNQPQHF	TGTGCCAGCAGCCCGGACAGGAATCAGCCCCAGCATTTT	TRBV5-8	TRBD1	once	TRBJ1-5	13
CASSLTGSNEKLFF	TGTGCCAGCTCACTAACAGGAAGTAATGAAAAACTGTTTTTT	TRBV18	.	.	TRBJ1-4	14
CAWEGGTGELFF	TGTGCCTGGGAGGGGGGGACCGGGGAGCTGTTTTTT	TRBV30	.	.	TRBJ2-2	12
CASSTAATEAFF	TGTGCCAGCAGCACTGCGGCCACTGAAGCTTTCTTT	TRBV12-3/TRBV12-4	.	.	TRBJ1-1	12
CSAQWGPQGEQYF	TGCAGCGCGCAATGGGGTCCACAGGGGGAGCAGTACTTC	TRBV29-1	TRBD1	few	TRBJ2-7	13
CAWTLGGASGNTIYF	TGTGCCTGGACCCTGGGGGGGGCCTCTGGAAACACCATATATTTT	TRBV30	.	.	TRBJ1-3	15
CASSRYQSGGFPDTQYF	TGTGCCAGTAGCAGGTACCAATCGGGGGGCTTCCCAGATACGCAGTATTTT	TRBV19	.	.	TRBJ2-3	17
CASRGGLQYGYTF	TGTGCCAGTAGGGGGGGGCTCCAATATGGCTACACCTTC	TRBV19	.	.	TRBJ1-2	13
CASSTAGYTEAFF	TGTGCCAGCAGCACAGCGGGTTACACTGAAGCTTTCTTT	TRBV11-2	.	.	TRBJ1-1	13
CASSVRLGDYTF	TGTGCCAGTAGTGTCCGCCTCGGGGACTACACCTTC	TRBV19	.	.	TRBJ1-2	12
CASSLDRTNYGYTF	TGTGCCAGCAGCCTCGACAGGACAAACTATGGCTACACCTTC	TRBV11-2	.	.	TRBJ1-2	14
CASSKDGRDDREQYF	TGTGCCAGCAGTAAGGATGGACGGGATGATAGAGAGCAGTACTTC	TRBV6-5	.	.	TRBJ2-7	15
CASSLGQGRSYEQYF	TGTGCCAGCAGCTTGGGACAGGGGAGATCCTACGAGCAGTACTTC	TRBV5-4	TRBD1	.	TRBJ2-7	15
CASSLDRYTDTQYF	TGTGCCAGCAGCTTAGACAGGTACACAGATACGCAGTATTTT	TRBV7-3	.	.	TRBJ2-3	14
CASGFSLLVENTEAFF	TGTGCTAGTGGTTTTAGTTTGTTGGTCGAGAACACTGAAGCTTTCTTT	TRBV12-5	.	.	TRBJ1-1	16
CASSASSRTDTQYF	TGTGCCAGCAGCGCTTCGTCCCGCACAGATACGCAGTATTTT	TRBV9	.	once	TRBJ2-3	14